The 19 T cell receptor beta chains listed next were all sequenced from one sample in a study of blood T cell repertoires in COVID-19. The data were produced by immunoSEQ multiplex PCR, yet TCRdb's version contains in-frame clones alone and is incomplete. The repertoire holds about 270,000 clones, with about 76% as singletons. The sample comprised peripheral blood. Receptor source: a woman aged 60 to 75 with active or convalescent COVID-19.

The CDR3 DNA follows: TGTGCCAGCAGCCAATGGACTAGCGGGGGGAGAGGGGCCACAGATACGCAGTATTTT. As protein: CASSQWTSGGRGATDTQYF. The V and J genes are TRBV7-2 and TRBJ2-3; 14 nucleotides line up with TRBD2. The CDR3 has 19 amino acids. Germline CDR1 SGHTA, CDR2 FQGNSA. V lost 5 bases and J lost 2; bases outside the gene matches: 12.

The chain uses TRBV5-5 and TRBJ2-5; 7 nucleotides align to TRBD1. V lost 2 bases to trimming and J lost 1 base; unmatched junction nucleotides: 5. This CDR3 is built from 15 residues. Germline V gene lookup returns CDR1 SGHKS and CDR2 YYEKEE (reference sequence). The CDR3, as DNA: TGTGCCAGCAGCTTTAGGGGGCGCTTCCAAGAGACCCAGTACTTC. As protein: CASSFRGRFQETQYF.

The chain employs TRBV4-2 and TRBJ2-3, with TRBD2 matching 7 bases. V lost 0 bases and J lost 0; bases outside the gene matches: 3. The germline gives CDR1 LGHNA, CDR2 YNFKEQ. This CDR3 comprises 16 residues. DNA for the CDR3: TGTGCCAGCAGCCAAGAAGGGCGGGGGAGCACAGATACGCAGTATTTT. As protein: CASSQEGRGSTDTQYF.

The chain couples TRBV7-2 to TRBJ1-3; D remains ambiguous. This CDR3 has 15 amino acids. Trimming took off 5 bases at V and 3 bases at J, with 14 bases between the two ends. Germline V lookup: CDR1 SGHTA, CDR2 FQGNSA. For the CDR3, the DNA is TGTGCCAGCAGCCCGACCCGAGGCAGTGGAAACACCATATATTTT. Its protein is CASSPTRGSGNTIYF.

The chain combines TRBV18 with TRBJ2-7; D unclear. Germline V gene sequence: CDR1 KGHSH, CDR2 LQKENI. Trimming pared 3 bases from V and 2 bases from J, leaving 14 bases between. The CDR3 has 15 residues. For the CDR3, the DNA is TGTGCCAGCTCACCCACACGAACAGTCACCTACGAGCAGTACTTC. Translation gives CASSPTRTVTYEQYF.

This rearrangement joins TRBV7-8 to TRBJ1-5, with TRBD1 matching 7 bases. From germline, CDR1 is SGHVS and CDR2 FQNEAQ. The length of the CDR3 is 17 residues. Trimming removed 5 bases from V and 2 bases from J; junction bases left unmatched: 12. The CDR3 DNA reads TGTGCCAGCAGCCCCATCCTGTGGGACAGAGGCAATCAGCCCCAGCATTTT. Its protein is CASSPILWDRGNQPQHF.

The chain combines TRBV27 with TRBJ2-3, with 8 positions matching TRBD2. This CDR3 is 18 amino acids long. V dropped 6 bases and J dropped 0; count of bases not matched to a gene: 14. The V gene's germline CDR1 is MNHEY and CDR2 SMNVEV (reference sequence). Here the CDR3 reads CASSSFLSGGLSTDTQYF. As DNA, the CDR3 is TGTGCCAGCAGCTCCTTCCTAAGCGGGGGACTTAGCACAGATACGCAGTATTTT.

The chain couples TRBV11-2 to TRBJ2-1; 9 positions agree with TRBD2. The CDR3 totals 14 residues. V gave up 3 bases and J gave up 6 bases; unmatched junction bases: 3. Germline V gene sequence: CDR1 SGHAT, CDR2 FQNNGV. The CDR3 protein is CASSFAGGVNEQFF. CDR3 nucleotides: TGTGCCAGCAGCTTTGCGGGGGGGGTCAATGAGCAGTTCTTC.

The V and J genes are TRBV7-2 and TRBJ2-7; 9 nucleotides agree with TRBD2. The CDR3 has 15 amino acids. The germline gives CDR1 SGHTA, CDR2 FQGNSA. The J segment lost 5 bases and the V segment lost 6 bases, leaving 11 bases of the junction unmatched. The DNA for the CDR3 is TGTGCCAGCAGTTCCACGGCGGGGGGGAGAAACGAGCAGTACTTC. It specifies CASSSTAGGRNEQYF.

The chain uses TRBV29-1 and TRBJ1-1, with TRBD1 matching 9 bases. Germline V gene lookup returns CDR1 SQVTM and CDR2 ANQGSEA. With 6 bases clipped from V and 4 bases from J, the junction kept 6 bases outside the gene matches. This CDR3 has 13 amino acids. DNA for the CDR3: TGCAGCGTAGCACGGGACAGGGTCACTGAAGCTTTCTTT. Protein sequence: CSVARDRVTEAFF.

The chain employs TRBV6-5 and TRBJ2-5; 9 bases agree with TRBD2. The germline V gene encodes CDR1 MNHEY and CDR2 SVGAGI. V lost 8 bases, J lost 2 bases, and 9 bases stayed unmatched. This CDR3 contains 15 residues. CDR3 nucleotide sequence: TGTGCCAGCGGAAGATCTAGCGGGGCTCAAGAGACCCAGTACTTC. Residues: CASGRSSGAQETQYF.

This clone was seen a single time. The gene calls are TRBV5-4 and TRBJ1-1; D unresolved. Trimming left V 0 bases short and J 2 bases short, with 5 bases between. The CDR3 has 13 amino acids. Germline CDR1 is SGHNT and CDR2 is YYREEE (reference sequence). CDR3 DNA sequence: TGTGCCAGCAGCTTGGCAATTAACACTGAAGCTTTCTTT. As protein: CASSLAINTEAFF.

The CDR3 is CASSPWRRDRETQYF. CDR3 nucleotide sequence: TGTGCCAGCAGTCCATGGCGGCGGGACCGGGAGACCCAGTACTTC. This chain connects TRBV2 to TRBJ2-5, with D possibly matching TRBD2 (6 bases). The CDR3 loop spans 15 amino acids. With 5 bases removed from V and 5 bases from J, the gap between germline ends came to 18 bases. Germline V gene lookup returns CDR1 SNHLY and CDR2 FYNNEI. The variable domain in full, completed from reference TRBV2 and TRBJ2-5, reads EPEVTQTPSHQVTQMGQEVILRCVPISNHLYFYWYRQILGQKVEFLVSFYNNEISEKSEIFDDQFSVERPDGSNFTLKIRSTKLEDSAMYFCASSPWRRDRETQYFGPGTRLLVL.

CDR3 sequence (DNA): TGTGCCAGCAGCGTAGAGGGCAGGGCTAATGGCTACACCTTC. It is translated as CASSVEGRANGYTF. The chain has TRBV9 and TRBJ1-2; the D gene is possibly TRBD1 (5 bases). This CDR3 comprises 14 residues. V lost 0 bases and J 6 bases, leaving 12 bases between the germline ends. The germline gives CDR1 SGDLS, CDR2 YYNGEE.

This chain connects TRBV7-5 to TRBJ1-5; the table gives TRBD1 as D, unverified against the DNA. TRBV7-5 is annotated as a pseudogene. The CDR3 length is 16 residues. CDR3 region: CARSLGLTGPDQPQHF. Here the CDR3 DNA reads TGTGCCAGAAGCTTAGGGCTAACAGGGCCCGATCAGCCCCAGCATTTT.

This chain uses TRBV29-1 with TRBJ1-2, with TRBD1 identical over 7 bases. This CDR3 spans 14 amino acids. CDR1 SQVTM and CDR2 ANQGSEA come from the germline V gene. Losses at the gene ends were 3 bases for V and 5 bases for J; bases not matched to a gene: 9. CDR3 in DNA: TGCAGCGTTGATTCCCGGGACAGTCAATATGGCTACACCTTC. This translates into CSVDSRDSQYGYTF.

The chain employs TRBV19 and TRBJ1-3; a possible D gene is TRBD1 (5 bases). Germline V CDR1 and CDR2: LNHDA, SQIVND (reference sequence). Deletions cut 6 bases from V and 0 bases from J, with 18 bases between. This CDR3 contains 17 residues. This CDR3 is CASSYGGDPDSGNTIYF. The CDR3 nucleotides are TGTGCCAGTAGCTACGGGGGAGACCCCGACTCTGGAAACACCATATATTTT.

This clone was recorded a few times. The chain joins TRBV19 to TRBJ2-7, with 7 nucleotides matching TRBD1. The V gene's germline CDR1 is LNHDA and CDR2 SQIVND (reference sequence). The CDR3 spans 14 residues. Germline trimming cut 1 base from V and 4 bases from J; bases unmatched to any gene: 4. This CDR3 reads CASSIGGQEYEQYF. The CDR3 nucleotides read TGTGCCAGTAGTATAGGTGGACAGGAGTACGAGCAGTACTTC. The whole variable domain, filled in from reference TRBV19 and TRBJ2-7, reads DGGITQSPKYLFRKEGQNVTLSCEQNLNHDAMYWYRQDPGQGLRLIYYSQIVNDFQKGDIAEGYSVSREKKESFPLTVTSAQKNPTAFYLCASSIGGQEYEQYFGPGTRLTVT.

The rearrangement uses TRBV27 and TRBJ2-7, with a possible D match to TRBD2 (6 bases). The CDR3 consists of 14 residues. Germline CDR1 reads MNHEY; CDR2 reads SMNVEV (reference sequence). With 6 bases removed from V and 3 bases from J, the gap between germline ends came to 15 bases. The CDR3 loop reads CASRLGGAIYEQYF. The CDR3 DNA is TGTGCCAGCAGGCTGGGCGGGGCGATCTACGAGCAGTACTTC.